The rows below give T cell receptor beta chains drawn from one sample of a study of chemoradiotherapy in HPV16-positive cancers. Method: immunoSEQ multiplex PCR; TCRdb's copy keeps in-frame clones and lacks some. This sample carries roughly 70,000 clones, more than 70% of them seen once, and the ten largest clones take 4% to 5%. Sequenced here: blood, sampled from a patient who underwent chemoradiotherapy. These receptors came from a human donor with HPV-associated anogenital cancer. CDR3s leave out the opening cysteine and the closing phenylalanine or tryptophan.

TRBV5-1 ASSLGAGGWTDTQY
TRBV7-3 ASSPRGQGYNEQF
TRBV2 ASSREGDRNKYSNQPQH
TRBV5-4 ASSSPKQGSRNTEAF
TRBV7-8 ASSFDGGGRGYT
TRBV29-1 SVAGTGGLNTEAF
TRBV5-1 ASSLEPGGLFHEQY
TRBV5-4 ASSLETDFYGYT
TRBV6-6 ASSYSRRGLGDTQY
TRBV2 ASSEIRTLNTEAF
TRBV2 ASSAGRGRETQY
TRBV6-5 ASSYSPGNEQY
TRBV4-1 ASSQIVYYGYT
TRBV27 ASSFNSYSNQPQH
TRBV6-5 ASSRGWANEKLF
TRBV2 ASSEGHPRSANEKLF
TRBV2 ASTGSYEQY
TRBV5-1 ASSLEVAGGDSPLH
TRBV14 ASSQGLTGELF
TRBV28 ASSLVAYGYT